These T cell receptor beta chains were read from a single sample in a study of T cell repertoires in cytomegalovirus infection. TCRdb processed the reads anew with MiXCR; each CDR3 protein has one entry. The table shows some 350,000 distinct CDR3 sequences, with 15% to 20% occurring only once. The sample comprised PBMCs. The receptors were sampled from a human donor in good health (CMV status not recorded). Some clones in this sample may be carry-over from other donors' samples. The CDR3 runs from the conserved cysteine through the conserved F or W. D genes are given only for firm matches. Only some rows state a clone size, as once, few, many or a class for expanded clones.

D gene: TRBD2; V gene: TRBV15; clone size: many; J gene: TRBJ2-3; CDR3 protein: CATSRDLPGGNTDTQYF; CDR3 DNA: TGTGCCACCAGCAGAGACTTACCGGGGGGGAACACAGATACGCAGTATTTT
D gene: -; V gene: TRBV5-5; clone size: many; J gene: TRBJ1-4; CDR3 protein: CASSFGRIATNEKLFF; CDR3 DNA: TGTGCCAGCAGCTTCGGCAGAATTGCAACTAATGAAAAACTGTTTTTT
D gene: -; V gene: TRBV12-3/TRBV12-4; clone size: many; J gene: TRBJ2-6; CDR3 protein: CASRGLQGANVLTF; CDR3 DNA: TGTGCCAGCAGAGGCCTCCAAGGGGCCAACGTCCTGACTTTC
D gene: -; V gene: TRBV7-9; clone size: few; J gene: TRBJ2-2; CDR3 protein: CASSPSEGEYTGELFF; CDR3 DNA: TGTGCCAGCAGCCCCTCCGAGGGGGAATACACCGGGGAGCTGTTTTTT
D gene: -; V gene: TRBV28; clone size: -; J gene: TRBJ1-5; CDR3 protein: CASRLGNQPQHF; CDR3 DNA: TGTGCCAGTCGCCTAGGGAATCAGCCCCAGCATTTT
D gene: TRBD1; V gene: TRBV2; clone size: -; J gene: TRBJ1-2; CDR3 protein: CASRGGQLGGYTF; CDR3 DNA: TGTGCCAGCAGGGGGGGACAGCTGGGCGGCTACACCTTC
D gene: TRBD2; V gene: TRBV2; clone size: -; J gene: TRBJ2-3; CDR3 protein: CASSFGLAGGRDTQYF; CDR3 DNA: TGTGCCAGCAGTTTTGGACTAGCGGGGGGCCGGGATACGCAGTATTTT
D gene: -; V gene: TRBV7-2; clone size: many; J gene: TRBJ1-2; CDR3 protein: CASSVTGTALNYGYTF; CDR3 DNA: TGTGCCAGCAGCGTAACCGGGACCGCCCTTAACTATGGCTACACCTTC
D gene: TRBD2; V gene: TRBV10-1; clone size: -; J gene: TRBJ2-1; CDR3 protein: CASSESGGTNYDEQFF; CDR3 DNA: TGCGCCAGCAGTGAGTCGGGTGGGACTAATTACGATGAGCAGTTCTTC
D gene: -; V gene: TRBV28; clone size: few; J gene: TRBJ1-2; CDR3 protein: CASSLTGSGYTF; CDR3 DNA: TGTGCCAGCAGCCTTACAGGTTCTGGCTACACCTTC
D gene: TRBD1; V gene: TRBV2; clone size: -; J gene: TRBJ1-2; CDR3 protein: CATRPGQGFFGYTF; CDR3 DNA: TGTGCCACACGTCCGGGACAGGGGTTTTTTGGCTACACCTTC
D gene: -; V gene: TRBV7-2; clone size: many; J gene: TRBJ2-1; CDR3 protein: CASTPSGGVSQFF; CDR3 DNA: TGTGCCAGCACCCCCTCGGGCGGGGTGAGTCAGTTCTTC
D gene: -; V gene: TRBV28; clone size: few; J gene: TRBJ2-7; CDR3 protein: CASRFLGEQYF; CDR3 DNA: TGTGCCAGCAGATTCCTCGGGGAGCAGTACTTC